This TCR beta chain was recorded in a study of T cells in Graves' hyperthyroidism and ophthalmopathy (dated by TCRdb to the late 2010s). Looking at the study overall: Peripheral blood samples were taken at initial diagnosis, before any treatment was given. TCR V-J signatures able to tell the groups apart were searched for in a discovery cohort of 90 to 100 patients, of whom under 45 had Graves' ophthalmopathy and 55 to 65 had stable Graves' hyperthyroidism. Whether ophthalmopathy could be predicted prospectively was tested in an independent validation cohort made up of 18 to 20 hyperthyroidism patients plus 17 patients who later progressed to ophthalmopathy. The 100 discovery patients were randomly divided into training and test sets at a 7:3 ratio. In several Graves' hyperthyroidism patients, the study also compared T-cell repertoires from thyroid tissue with T-cell repertoires from blood. Following sampling, methimazole starting at 30 mg daily was given to hyperthyroidism patients, and high-dose intravenous methylprednisolone was given to ophthalmopathy patients. TCR Vbeta CDR3 sequencing of 120 to 150 peripheral blood samples (over 40 ophthalmopathy, some 75 hyperthyroidism and roughly 17 progressor patients) is reported in the paper. Results the study describes overall, beyond this receptor: Most expanded thyroid clonotypes (frequency above 0.001) were also detected in blood, suggesting blood repertoires may reflect thyroid immune responses. In cross-validation, a model built on a 13 V-J signature told ophthalmopathy apart from stable hyperthyroidism with approximately 90% sensitivity and roughly 81% specificity, and in testing the same model reached 80%/75%. Sample size was not statistically predetermined, and blinding of investigators to group allocation was not performed. In validation, the model predicted progression to ophthalmopathy a median of roughly 6.1 months before onset, with over 55% sensitivity and roughly 72% specificity.

This clonotype was observed at least ten times. Its antigen is currently not known. Base qualities are not recorded, but no much larger clone differs from it by a single base. Moderately to severely active disease, a Clinical Activity Score of at least 3, a NOSPECS grade of at least 4, and a duration under 3 months were present in ophthalmopathy patients. The study excluded patients with uncontrolled infections, other autoimmune diseases, pregnancy or lactation. Diagnoses were based on clinical symptoms, serum thyroxine and TRAb, thyroid ultrasound and orbital computed tomography. Ficoll-Paque density gradient centrifugation was used to isolate PBMCs from 10 ml of fresh peripheral blood. Total RNA was extracted with Trizol reagent, and quality was checked on an Agilent 2100 Bioanalyzer. The TCR beta CDR3 regions were amplified from the RNA transcripts. The first round of RT-PCR for the TCR CDR3 was performed with the HTBI primer set and the Qiagen OneStep RT-PCR kit. The libraries were constructed in a second round of multiplex PCR and then size-selected and purified. Paired-end sequencing of the libraries was performed with 100 bp reads on an Illumina HiSeq2000. In the source study's methods: SOAPnuke was used to process the raw data, with reads discarded if the reads contained adapters or uncalled bases, had a mean Phred below 15, or lacked an exact constant-primer or identifier match. High-quality paired reads were merged with COPE v1.2.5, and unique nucleotide sequences were defined as clonotypes. Clonotypes were aligned to IMGT TRBV, TRBD and TRBJ reference segments using MiTCR v1.1. Analysis was restricted to V-J combinations with a frequency above 0.0001, which covered about 99% of repertoires. A TCS score was defined as the ratio of F50 (clonal expansion) to E x V (chaos), with BLOSUM62-based TCRdist applied between CDR3 peptides within each V-J. Welch's t-statistics and random forest reduced roughly 500 V-J features to around 14, which were used in a naive Bayes classifier (R e1071). The similarity between thyroid and blood repertoires was quantified using the Morisita-Horn index. In TCRdb, the public reads were trimmed at Q25 with fastp and aligned with MiXCR, with productive beta chains retained. Here each entry gathers all rows of one CDR3 protein and keeps the most common genes and DNA. TCRdb's processing, not the authors', yielded these V and J calls. The sample records around 610,000 distinct CDR3 sequences, roughly 14% of which are singletons. Jointly, the top ten make up around 4.5% of the sample.

Unmatched junction bases come to 7, with V trimmed by 6 bases and J by 4 bases. Including the terminal cysteine and phenylalanine, the CDR3 comprises 14 residues. The only DNA kept is the CDR3, 42 bases in frame from the first base. As encoded in the germline V gene (reference sequence), CDR1 is PRHDT while CDR2 is FYEKMQ. The chain uses TRBV13 and TRBJ2-7; 9 of the junction bases match TRBD1. Source material: blood. This TCR was recovered from a woman between 35 and 50 years old with Graves' ophthalmopathy. The CDR3: CASSLGQGDYEQYF. The nucleotide sequence is given as TGTGCCAGCAGTTTGGGACAGGGAGATTACGAGCAGTACTTC.